The clone carrying this T cell receptor (beta chain) was detected a few times. Its antigen is unknown. V was pared by 6 bases and J by 5 bases, with 13 bases of the junction left unmatched. This CDR3 region has 17 residues. This sample stems from a study of response to subunit inactivated influenza vaccine. TCRdb fed the RT-PCR reads into MiXCR, producing one record per CDR3 protein. This table holds roughly 700,000 distinct CDR3 sequences, 11% to 15% found once. Study-wide findings and caveats: That few new T cells are recruited by each seasonal influenza vaccination was the authors' suggestion.

The input for sequencing was PBMCs from blood, taken 14 to 15 days before vaccination. This rearrangement joins TRBV12-3 or TRBV12-4 to TRBJ2-5, with 12 bases identical to TRBD2. The source of this sequence is a man aged 45 to 65 who received an inactivated influenza vaccine. CDR3 residues: CASSPGRLAGESETQYF. In nucleotides, the CDR3 is TGTGCCAGCAGCCCCGGGAGACTAGCGGGAGAGTCGGAGACCCAGTACTTC.